The next 5 T cell receptor beta chains were all read from a single sample in a study of T cell responses to AZD1222 COVID-19 vaccine. Sequencing used immunoSEQ multiplex PCR; TCRdb keeps in-frame clones, though not all of them. The sample has 90,000 to 130,000 clones, 86% seen once; the top ten hold 3.3%. The sample was peripheral blood, taken on day 0 of AZD1222 vaccination. The receptors were sampled from an adult in good health.

This chain uses TRBV3-1 (or the pseudogene TRBV3-2) with TRBJ2-1, with D possibly being TRBD2 (6 bases). Per germline, CDR1 LGHDT and CDR2 YNNKEL (reference sequence). Trimming removed 3 bases from V and 2 bases from J, with 8 bases in between. CDR3 length: 14 amino acids. The CDR3 is CASSHGLTYNEQFF. CDR3 nucleotides: TGTGCCAGCAGCCACGGACTAACCTACAATGAGCAGTTCTTC.

The chain employs TRBV7-9 and TRBJ2-5; 8 nucleotides agree with TRBD2. CDR3 length: 16 residues. CDR1 is SEHNR and CDR2 is FQNEAQ in the germline V gene (reference sequence). V was pared by 5 bases and J by 4 bases, with 12 bases of the junction left unmatched. CDR3 sequence: CASSLPGTSNGETQYF. The CDR3 region has the DNA TGTGCCAGCAGCCTCCCCGGGACTAGTAACGGAGAGACCCAGTACTTC.

This clone has only one observation. The gene calls are TRBV7-9 and TRBJ2-7; perhaps TRBD1 as D (5 bases). Germline CDR1 is SEHNR and CDR2 is FQNEAQ (reference sequence). This CDR3 contains 15 residues. The V gene lost 6 bases and the J gene lost 5 bases, with 20 bases spanning the gap. The CDR3 nucleotides read TGTGCCAGCAGGGGCAAAGCAGGGTTTCGCCACGAGCAGTACTTC. Translating it yields CASRGKAGFRHEQYF.

In this sample, this clone turned up a few times. The CDR3 spells CASSLISLLGDAYNSPLHF. DNA of the CDR3: TGTGCCAGCAGTTTAATCAGTCTCTTGGGAGACGCCTATAATTCACCCCTCCACTTT. V gene TRBV28 combines with J gene TRBJ1-6; D is undetermined. CDR3 length: 19 amino acids. V lost 2 bases, J lost 2 bases, and 19 bases lay in between. Germline V gene lookup returns CDR1 MDHEN and CDR2 SYDVKM.

The V and J genes are TRBV7-2 and TRBJ2-7; D possibly corresponds to TRBD2 (5 bases). The CDR3 covers 15 residues. CDR1 and CDR2 (germline): SGHTA, FQGNSA. Trimming shortened V by 7 bases and J by 3 bases, and 19 bases separated the two germline ends. DNA of the CDR3: TGTGCCAGCACCCTCACTGGCGGGTTCAACTACGAGCAGTACTTC. Its translation: CASTLTGGFNYEQYF.